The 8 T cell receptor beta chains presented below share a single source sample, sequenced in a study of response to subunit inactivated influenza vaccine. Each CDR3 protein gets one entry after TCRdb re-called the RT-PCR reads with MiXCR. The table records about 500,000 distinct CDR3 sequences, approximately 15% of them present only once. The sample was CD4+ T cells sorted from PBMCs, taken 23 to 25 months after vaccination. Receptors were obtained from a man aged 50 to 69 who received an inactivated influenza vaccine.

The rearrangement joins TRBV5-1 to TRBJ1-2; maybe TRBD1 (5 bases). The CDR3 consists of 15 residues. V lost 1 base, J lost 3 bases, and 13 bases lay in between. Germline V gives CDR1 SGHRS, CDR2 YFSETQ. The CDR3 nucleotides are TGCGCCAGCAGCTTGAGCAGGGAAGGGGACTATGGCTACACCTTC. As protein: CASSLSREGDYGYTF. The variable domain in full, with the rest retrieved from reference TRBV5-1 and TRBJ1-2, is KAGVTQTPRYLIKTRGQQVTLSCSPISGHRSVSWYQQTPGQGLQFLFEYFSETQRNKGNFPGRFSGRQFSNSRSEMNVSTLELGDSALYLCASSLSREGDYGYTFGSGTRLTVV.

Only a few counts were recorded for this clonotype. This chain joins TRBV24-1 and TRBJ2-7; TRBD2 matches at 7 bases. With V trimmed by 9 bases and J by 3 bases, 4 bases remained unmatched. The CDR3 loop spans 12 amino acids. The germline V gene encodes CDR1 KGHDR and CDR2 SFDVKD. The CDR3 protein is CATEGGSYEQYF. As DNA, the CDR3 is TGTGCCACCGAGGGCGGGAGCTACGAGCAGTACTTC.

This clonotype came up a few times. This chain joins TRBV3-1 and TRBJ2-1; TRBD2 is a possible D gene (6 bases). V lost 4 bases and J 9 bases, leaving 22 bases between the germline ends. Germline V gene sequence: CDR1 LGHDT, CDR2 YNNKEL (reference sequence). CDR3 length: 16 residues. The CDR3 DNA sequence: TGTGCCAGCAGCCCTTCCGAAGGTGGAGGGTGGGTTGAGCAGTTCTTC. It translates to CASSPSEGGGWVEQFF.

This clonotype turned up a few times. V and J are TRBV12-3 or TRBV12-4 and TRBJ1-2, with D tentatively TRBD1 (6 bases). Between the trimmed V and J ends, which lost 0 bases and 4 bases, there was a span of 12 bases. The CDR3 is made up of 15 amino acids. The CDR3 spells CASSLAPGAGYGYTF. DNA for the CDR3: TGTGCCAGCAGTTTAGCCCCGGGGGCAGGCTATGGCTACACCTTC.

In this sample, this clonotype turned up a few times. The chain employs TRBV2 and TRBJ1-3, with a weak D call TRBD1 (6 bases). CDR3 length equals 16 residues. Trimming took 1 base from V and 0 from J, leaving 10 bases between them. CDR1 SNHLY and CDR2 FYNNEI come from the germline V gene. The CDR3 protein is CASSEGRGLSGNTIYF. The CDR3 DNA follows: TGTGCCAGCAGTGAAGGGCGGGGGCTCTCTGGAAACACCATATATTTT.

CDR3: CSDRGDGNQPQHF. For the CDR3, the DNA is TGCAGCGACCGGGGGGACGGCAATCAGCCCCAGCATTTT. J is TRBJ1-5 and V is TRBV20-1; TRBD1 might be the D (5 bases). CDR1 is DFQATT and CDR2 is SNEGSKA in the germline V gene (reference sequence). The CDR3 is 13 residues long.

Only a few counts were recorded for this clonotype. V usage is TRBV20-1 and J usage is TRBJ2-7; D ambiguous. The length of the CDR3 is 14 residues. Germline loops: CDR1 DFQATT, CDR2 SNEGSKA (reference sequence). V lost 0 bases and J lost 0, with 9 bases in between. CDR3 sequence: CSARDLGISYEQYF. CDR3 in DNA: TGCAGTGCTAGAGATTTAGGGATCTCCTACGAGCAGTACTTC.

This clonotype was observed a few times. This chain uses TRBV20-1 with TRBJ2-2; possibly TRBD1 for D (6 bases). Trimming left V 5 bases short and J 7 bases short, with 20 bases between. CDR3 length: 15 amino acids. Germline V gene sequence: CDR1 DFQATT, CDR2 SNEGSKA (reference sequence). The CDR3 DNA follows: TGCAGTGCTCAAGGGGGTTCTGGGCGCGACGGGGAGCTGTTTTTT. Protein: CSAQGGSGRDGELFF.